The clone carrying this T cell receptor beta chain appeared a few times. The authors' processing: For nucleated cells, counts were estimated from reference gene primer amplification. Assay: immunoSEQ multiplex PCR; the TCRdb copy retains only in-frame clones and omits some. The DNA gave D and trimming, while V, J and clone size come from that table. The sample includes 200,000 to 250,000 clones, approximately 78% seen only once; the top ten take approximately 12%. The entry originates in a study of blood T cell repertoires in COVID-19. Across the whole study: The United States, Italy and Spain supplied acute and convalescent COVID-19 samples. Nucleic acid was either cDNA or gDNA, and it came from T cells, B-cell-depleted T cells, or PBMCs.

This CDR3 contains 13 residues. Germline values: CDR1 MRHNA, CDR2 SNTAGT. Trimming left V 8 bases short and J 4 bases short, with 14 bases between. This TCR was recovered from a woman aged 40 to 55 with acute or convalescent COVID-19. The rearrangement links TRBV6-4 to TRBJ1-1; no definite D call. The material sequenced was peripheral blood. For the CDR3, the DNA is TGTGCCAGCCAGAGAAGGGAGGGCACTGAAGCTTTCTTT. Its translation: CASQRREGTEAFF.